This T cell receptor (beta chain) was recorded in a study of T cells in tuberculosis. The V gene's germline CDR1 is SNHLY and CDR2 FYNNEI. V dropped 1 base and J dropped 2; count of bases not matched to a gene: 12. The CDR3 spans 19 residues. For this clone: Its cognate antigen is unknown.

The time point denotes: new active TB diagnosis, blood taken before or within 7 days of starting treatment. Each donor contributed 85,000 to 100,000 T cells on average, unsorted. Repertoires were generated with immunoSEQ multiplex PCR, while TCRdb's copy carries only in-frame clones and drops some. Seen here are around 30,000 clones, 90% to 95% observed once, and the top ten hold around 10%. Study-level points and caveats: Active tuberculosis alpha repertoires lay closer to GMM-specific TCRs than controls'.

Sample: PBMCs, taken at tuberculosis diagnosis. The chain is built from TRBV2 and TRBJ2-1; 9 positions match TRBD2. This TCR came from an adult with tuberculosis. The CDR3: CASSEEGSGRGDTYNEQFF. CDR3 coding DNA: TGTGCCAGCAGTGAAGAGGGTAGCGGGAGAGGGGACACCTACAATGAGCAGTTCTTC.